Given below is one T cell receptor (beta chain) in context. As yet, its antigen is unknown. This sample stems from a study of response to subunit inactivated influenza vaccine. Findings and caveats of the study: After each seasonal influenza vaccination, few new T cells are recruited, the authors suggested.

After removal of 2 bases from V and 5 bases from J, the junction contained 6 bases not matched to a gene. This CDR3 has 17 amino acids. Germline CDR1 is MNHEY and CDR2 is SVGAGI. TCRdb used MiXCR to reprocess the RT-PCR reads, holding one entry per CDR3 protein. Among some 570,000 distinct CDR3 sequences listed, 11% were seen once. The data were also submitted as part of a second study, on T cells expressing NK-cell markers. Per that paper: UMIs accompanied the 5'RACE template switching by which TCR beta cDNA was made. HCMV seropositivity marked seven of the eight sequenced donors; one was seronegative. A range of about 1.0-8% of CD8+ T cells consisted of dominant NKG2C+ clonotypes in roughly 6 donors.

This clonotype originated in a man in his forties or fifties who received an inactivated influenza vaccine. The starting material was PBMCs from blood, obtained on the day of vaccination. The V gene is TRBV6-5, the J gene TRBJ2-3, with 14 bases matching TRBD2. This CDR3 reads CASSYKTSGRAGDTQYF. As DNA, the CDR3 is TGTGCCAGCAGTTACAAGACTAGCGGGAGGGCCGGAGATACGCAGTATTTT.